The clone carrying this TCR beta chain was recorded a few times. Its target is not known. This sample is drawn from a study of human T cells and chemical hapten exposure. Study summary: Across its roughly 22 weeks, the study gave patients weekly diphenylcyclopropenone doses to the scalp. Predominantly women, the patients had alopecia areata, totalis or universalis. The study, taken as a whole, reports: The immune response of these alopecia patients might not match healthy individuals'.

As to time point: patch test 3, about 24 weeks after DPC sensitization. Treatment noted: therapeutic diphenylcyclopropenone sensitization with weekly scalp DPC. Attachment of unique molecular identifiers to individual cDNA molecules was performed in the library. MiXCR was run by TCRdb on the RACE reads, yielding one entry per CDR3 protein. The table includes around 110,000 distinct CDR3 sequences, around 11% detected once. This receptor was obtained from a woman between 50 and 59 years old with alopecia areata. Some clones in this sample may be carry-over from other donors' samples. The material sequenced was whole blood, taken in connection with sensitization to the hapten diphenylcyclopropenone (DPC).

CDR3 DNA: TGTGCCAGCAGCTTCCAGGGTAACTATGGCTACACCTTC. It specifies CASSFQGNYGYTF. The V call is TRBV5-6, the J call TRBJ1-2; D might be TRBD1 (5 bases). CDR3 length equals 13 residues. Trimming stripped 2 bases from V and 1 base from J, with 6 bases between. CDR1 is SGHDT and CDR2 is YYEEEE in the germline V gene.